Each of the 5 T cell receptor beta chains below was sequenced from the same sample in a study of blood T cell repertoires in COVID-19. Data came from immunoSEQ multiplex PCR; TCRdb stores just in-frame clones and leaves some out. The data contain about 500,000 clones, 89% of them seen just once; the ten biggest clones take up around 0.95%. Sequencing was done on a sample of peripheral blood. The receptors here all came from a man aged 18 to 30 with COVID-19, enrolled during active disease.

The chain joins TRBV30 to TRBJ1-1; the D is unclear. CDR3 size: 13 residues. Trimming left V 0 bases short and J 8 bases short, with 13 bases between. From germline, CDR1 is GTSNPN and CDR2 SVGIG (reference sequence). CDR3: CAWSVTEAAEAFF. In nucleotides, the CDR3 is TGTGCCTGGAGTGTAACTGAGGCAGCCGAAGCTTTCTTT.

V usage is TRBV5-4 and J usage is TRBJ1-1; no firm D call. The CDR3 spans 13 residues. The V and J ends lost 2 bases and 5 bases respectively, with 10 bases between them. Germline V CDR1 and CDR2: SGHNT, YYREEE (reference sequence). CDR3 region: CASSFRGITEAFF. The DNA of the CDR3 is TGTGCCAGCAGCTTCAGAGGGATAACTGAAGCTTTCTTT.

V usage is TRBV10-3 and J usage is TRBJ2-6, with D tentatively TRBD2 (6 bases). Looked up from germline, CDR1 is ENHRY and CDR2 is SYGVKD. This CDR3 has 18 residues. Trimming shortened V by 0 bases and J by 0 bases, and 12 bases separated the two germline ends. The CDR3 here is CAISESEGRYSGANVLTF. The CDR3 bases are TGTGCCATCAGTGAGTCGGAGGGCAGGTACTCTGGGGCCAACGTCCTGACTTTC.

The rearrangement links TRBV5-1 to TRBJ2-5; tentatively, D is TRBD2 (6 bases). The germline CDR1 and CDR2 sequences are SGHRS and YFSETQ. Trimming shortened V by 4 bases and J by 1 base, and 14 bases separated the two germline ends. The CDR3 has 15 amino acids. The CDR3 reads CASSPARGGQETQYF. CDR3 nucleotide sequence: TGCGCCAGCAGCCCCGCTCGGGGAGGCCAAGAGACCCAGTACTTC. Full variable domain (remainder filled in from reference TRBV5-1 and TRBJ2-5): KAGVTQTPRYLIKTRGQQVTLSCSPISGHRSVSWYQQTPGQGLQFLFEYFSETQRNKGNFPGRFSGRQFSNSRSEMNVSTLELGDSALYLCASSPARGGQETQYFGPGTRLLVL.

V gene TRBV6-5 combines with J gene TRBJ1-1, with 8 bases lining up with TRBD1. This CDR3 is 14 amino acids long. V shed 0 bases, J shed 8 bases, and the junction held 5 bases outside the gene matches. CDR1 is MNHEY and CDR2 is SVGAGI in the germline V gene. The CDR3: CASSYSYGQGEAFF. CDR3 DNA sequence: TGTGCCAGCAGTTACTCCTACGGACAGGGAGAAGCTTTCTTT.